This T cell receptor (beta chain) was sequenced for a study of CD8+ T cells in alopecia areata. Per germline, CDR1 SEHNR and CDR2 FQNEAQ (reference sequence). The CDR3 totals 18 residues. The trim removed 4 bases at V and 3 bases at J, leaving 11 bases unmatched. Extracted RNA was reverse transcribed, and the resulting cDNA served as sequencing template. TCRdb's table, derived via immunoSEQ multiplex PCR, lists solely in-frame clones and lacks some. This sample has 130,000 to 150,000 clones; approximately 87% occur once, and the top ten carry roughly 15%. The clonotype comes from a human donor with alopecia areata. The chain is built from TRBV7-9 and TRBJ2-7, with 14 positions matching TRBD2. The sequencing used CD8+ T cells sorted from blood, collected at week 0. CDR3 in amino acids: CASSSAGTSGSLRYEQYF. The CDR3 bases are TGTGCCAGCAGCTCAGCCGGGACTAGCGGGAGCCTCCGCTACGAGCAGTACTTC. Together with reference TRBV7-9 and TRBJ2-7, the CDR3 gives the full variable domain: DTGVSQNPRHKITKRGQNVTFRCDPISEHNRLYWYRQTLGQGPEFLTYFQNEAQLEKSRLLSDRFSAERPKGSFSTLEIQRTEQGDSAMYLCASSSAGTSGSLRYEQYFGPGTRLTVT.